This entry describes one T cell receptor beta chain. The antigen it binds to is not known. No base qualities exist here, and no much larger clone lies one base off it. TCRbeta CDR3 regions were amplified from genomic DNA by means of the immunoSEQ Assay, a bias-controlled multiplex PCR. In the authors' own workflow: Nucleated cell counts per sample were estimated from amplification of reference gene primers within the assay. To quantify the absolute abundance of each unique TCRbeta CDR3 rearrangement, sequence reads were collapsed and filtered. Productive Simpson clonality was computed per sample as the square root of Simpson's diversity index over productive rearrangements. The table was pulled from immuneACCESS by TCRdb, which kept in-frame rearrangements only. Such tables lose some clones; where checked, under half of the loss comes from unresolved V genes, and the rest has no known cause. The DNA was the basis for D and trimming; V, J and clone size are from that table. Present in this sample are a few hundred thousand clones, around 86% of which were seen just once. The ten largest clones capture 3.6% of the sample.

Collaborating institutions collected whole blood in K2EDTA tubes following their own protocols. For TCRbeta analysis, collaborator samples were shipped as frozen whole blood, as isolated PBMCs, or as DNA extracted from either sample type. V is trimmed back by 7 bases and J by 3 bases, and the junction contains 5 bases that no gene match accounts for. The CDR3 runs 13 amino acids, cysteine and phenylalanine included. Only CDR3 DNA is held: 39 bases, read in frame from base 1. From the germline V gene (reference sequence), CDR1 is LGHDT and CDR2 is YNNKEL. This entry belongs to a study of blood T cell repertoires in COVID-19 (TCRdb year 2020). Background for the entire study: Samples from collaborators originated in the United States, Italy and Spain and spanned both the acute and convalescent phases of COVID-19. The material from the prospective study consisted of cDNA or gDNA derived from T cells, B-cell-depleted T cells, or PBMCs. Deeply sampled blood TCRbeta repertoires from subjects exposed to, actively infected with, or recovered from COVID-19 were included in the dataset. The sample metadata nearly always contained a de-identified subject ID, COVID-19 status, age in years and sex. The samples were drawn from the first 160 participants of the ongoing ImmuneRACE study and from roughly 1,300 subjects provided by 6 global collaborators. Where available, HLA class I and class II types were obtained from metadata supplied by the sample provider rather than from assay-based typing. The repertoires were made available in a free public database intended to serve as a resource for research on the immune response to SARS-CoV-2. On the study overall, not on this receptor specifically: The amount of clinical and demographic metadata varied by source and participant and was provided uncurated.

This TCR was sampled from a man younger than 35 with active or convalescent COVID-19. The V and J genes are TRBV3-1 (or the pseudogene TRBV3-2) and TRBJ1-1, and TRBD1 aligns with 7 junction nucleotides. The specimen sequenced was peripheral blood. The DNA sequence is given as TGTGCCAGCACCCGACAGGGTGACACTGAAGCTTTCTTT. This gives the protein CASTRQGDTEAFF.